This TCR beta chain was sequenced in a study of tumor and adjacent non-tumor tissue in lung cancer. Germline V gives CDR1 DFQATT, CDR2 SNEGSKA (reference sequence). The CDR3 is made up of 13 amino acids. The template was RNA from unsorted bulk tissue. On this clonotype itself: This may stem from a read error, because a much larger clone lies one nucleotide away.

The library came from three nested PCR rounds adapted from ARM-PCR protocols. TCRdb reprocessed the multiplex PCR reads via MiXCR and lists one record per CDR3 protein. The table has 220,000 or so distinct CDR3 sequences, around 71% seen once. This clonotype originated in a man aged 60-69 years with non-small cell lung cancer. V and J are TRBV20-1 and TRBJ1-1; the D gene is possibly TRBD1 (5 bases). The sequencing sample was made of lung tumor tissue. The CDR3 nucleotides read TGCAGTGCTTGGCCCCCCCGAGGCAGGGAAGCTTTATTT. It specifies CSAWPPRGREALF.